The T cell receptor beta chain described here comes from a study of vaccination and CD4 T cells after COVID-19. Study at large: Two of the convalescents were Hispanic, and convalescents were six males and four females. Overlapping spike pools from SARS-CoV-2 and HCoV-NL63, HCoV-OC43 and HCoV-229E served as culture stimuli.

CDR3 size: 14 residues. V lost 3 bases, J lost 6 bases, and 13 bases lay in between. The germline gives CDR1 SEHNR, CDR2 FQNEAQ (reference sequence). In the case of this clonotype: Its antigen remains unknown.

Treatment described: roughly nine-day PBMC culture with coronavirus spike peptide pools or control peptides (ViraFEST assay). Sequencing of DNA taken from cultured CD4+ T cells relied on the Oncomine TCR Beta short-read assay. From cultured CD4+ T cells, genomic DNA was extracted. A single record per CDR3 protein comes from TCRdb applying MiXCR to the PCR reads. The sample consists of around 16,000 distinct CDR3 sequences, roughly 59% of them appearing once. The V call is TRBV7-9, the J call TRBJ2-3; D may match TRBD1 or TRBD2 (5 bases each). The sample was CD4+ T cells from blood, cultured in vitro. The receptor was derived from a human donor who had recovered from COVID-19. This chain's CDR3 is CASSLRPGTDTQYF. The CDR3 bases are TGTGCCAGCAGCTTGAGACCAGGGACCGATACGCAGTATTTT.